The 18 T cell receptor beta chains below come from one sample, sequenced in a study of neurological immune-mediated disorders. One entry per CDR3 protein results from TCRdb running MiXCR on the 5' RACE reads. The sample consists of 100,000 or so distinct CDR3 sequences, around 14% of them appearing once. Stated time point: longitudinal time-point 2. Sequencing was carried out using PBMCs. The receptors originated from a female donor with HTLV-1-associated myelopathy (HAM/TSP).

This clonotype was found many times. The chain has TRBV5-1 and TRBJ2-7; TRBD1 is a possible D gene (5 bases). The CDR3 length is 15 residues. CDR1 is SGHRS and CDR2 is YFSETQ in the germline V gene. V dropped 4 bases and J dropped 1 base, with 15 bases sitting between them. CDR3 DNA sequence: TGCGCCAGCAGCAACCGACCTCAGGGTTCCTACGAGCAGTACTTC. Translation: CASSNRPQGSYEQYF.

The sample holds many counts of this clonotype. This sequence joins TRBV28 and TRBJ1-2; 7 bases match TRBD1. Germline trimming cut 5 bases from V and 5 bases from J; bases unmatched to any gene: 11. The CDR3 contains 15 residues. Germline loops: CDR1 MDHEN, CDR2 SYDVKM. DNA of the CDR3: TGTGCCAGCAGTCCTACCGGACAGGCTGGGTATGGCTACACCTTC. It translates to CASSPTGQAGYGYTF.

The CDR3 region is CAWRLAGGDEQFF. CDR3 sequence (DNA): TGTGCCTGGAGGCTAGCGGGGGGGGATGAGCAGTTCTTC. The chain combines TRBV30 with TRBJ2-1; TRBD2 matches 12 bases. There are 13 residues in the CDR3. V gave up 3 bases and J gave up 8 bases; unmatched junction bases: 2. Germline CDR1 and CDR2: GTSNPN and SVGIG (reference sequence).

The table lists this clonotype with many counts. J is TRBJ2-7 and V is TRBV5-5, with 8 bases fitting TRBD1. This CDR3 is built from 17 residues. V shed 4 bases, J shed 5 bases, and the junction held 17 bases outside the gene matches. Germline CDR1 reads SGHKS; CDR2 reads YYEKEE (reference sequence). The CDR3 sequence: CASSNPAGTGLFNEQYF. The CDR3 DNA is TGTGCCAGCAGCAACCCGGCTGGGACAGGTCTTTTCAACGAGCAGTACTTC.

This clonotype was counted at least ten times. The chain joins TRBV5-1 to TRBJ2-1, with 9 nucleotides matching TRBD2. Germline CDR1 and CDR2: SGHRS and YFSETQ. The J segment lost 1 base and the V segment lost 4 bases, leaving 3 bases of the junction unmatched. The CDR3 extends over 15 amino acids. The CDR3 loop reads CASSGGRGSYNEQFF. The CDR3 coding sequence is TGCGCCAGCAGCGGCGGGAGGGGATCCTACAATGAGCAGTTCTTC.

This clonotype was recorded many times. The J gene is TRBJ2-4, the V gene TRBV29-1, with unresolved D. Per germline, CDR1 SQVTM and CDR2 ANQGSEA. The CDR3 runs 10 residues. V was trimmed by 4 bases and J by 7 bases, leaving 5 bases between them. CDR3 coding DNA: TGCAGCGTTGTGTCCAACATTCAGTACTTC. Its translation: CSVVSNIQYF.

This clonotype came up many times. V and J are TRBV7-2 and TRBJ2-7; D may correspond to TRBD1 or TRBD2 (5 bases each). Germline lookup yields CDR1 SGHTA and CDR2 FQGNSA. This CDR3 spans 14 amino acids. Trimming stripped 1 base from V and 0 bases from J, with 7 bases between. The CDR3 is CASSLGGPSYEQYF. In DNA form, the CDR3 reads TGTGCCAGCAGCTTAGGGGGACCCTCCTACGAGCAGTACTTC. Complete variable domain (other parts from reference TRBV7-2 and TRBJ2-7): GAGVSQSPSNKVTEKGKDVELRCDPISGHTALYWYRQSLGQGLEFLIYFQGNSAPDKSGLPSDRFSAERTGGSVSTLTIQRTQQEDSAVYLCASSLGGPSYEQYFGPGTRLTVT.

This clonotype has ten or more counts. The chain joins TRBV10-3 to TRBJ1-1, with D hard to call. The length of the CDR3 is 13 residues. Germline loops: CDR1 ENHRY, CDR2 SYGVKD. With 6 bases removed from V and 1 base from J, the gap between germline ends came to 9 bases. The CDR3 coding sequence is TGTGCCATCAGCCCCACTCAGAACACTGAAGCTTTCTTT. Amino acids: CAISPTQNTEAFF.

The chain combines TRBV6-5 with TRBJ2-5; 8 nucleotides match TRBD1. V lost 0 bases and J lost 5; bases outside the gene matches: 5. Germline assignment: CDR1 MNHEY and CDR2 SVGAGI. This CDR3 is 15 amino acids long. The CDR3 nucleotides are TGTGCCAGCAGTTACTCGACAGGGGAATGGGAGACCCAGTACTTC. Translated: CASSYSTGEWETQYF.

This clonotype was picked up many times. This chain connects TRBV4-1 to TRBJ2-7; TRBD1 agrees at 10 bases. Germline assignment: CDR1 MGHRA and CDR2 YSYEKL. V shed 4 bases, J shed 4 bases, and the junction held 10 bases outside the gene matches. This CDR3 has 16 amino acids. The DNA for the CDR3 is TGCGCCAGCAGCCCCCAAGCGGGACAGGGGTTTTACGAGCAGTACTTC. Protein: CASSPQAGQGFYEQYF.

This clonotype was seen only a few times. The chain couples TRBV6-2 or TRBV6-3 to TRBJ2-1; TRBD2 agrees at 8 bases. The CDR3 runs 15 residues. Germline V gene data show CDR1 as MNHEY and CDR2 as SVGEGT. The V and J ends lost 7 bases and 4 bases, in that order; junction bases with no gene match: 9. The CDR3 sequence: CASTPRAGGYNEQFF. CDR3 sequence (DNA): TGTGCCAGCACCCCCAGGGCGGGGGGTTACAATGAGCAGTTCTTC.

This clonotype was observed many times. The chain recombines TRBV6-5 with TRBJ2-1; TRBD1 or TRBD2 may be the D gene (6 bases each). V lost 1 base, J lost 9 bases, and 19 bases lay in between. The CDR3 totals 16 residues. The germline V gene encodes CDR1 MNHEY and CDR2 SVGAGI. CDR3 loop: CASSYWFAAPGAEQFF. CDR3 DNA: TGTGCCAGCAGTTACTGGTTCGCGGCCCCGGGGGCTGAGCAGTTCTTC.

The CDR3 here is CASGQGGYSNQPQHF. The DNA for the CDR3 is TGTGCCAGCGGACAGGGTGGATATAGCAATCAGCCCCAGCATTTT. The V and J genes are TRBV28 and TRBJ1-5, with 8 bases that match TRBD1. V was pared by 8 bases and J by 0 bases, with 6 bases of the junction left unmatched. CDR1 is MDHEN, CDR2 SYDVKM, per germline. The CDR3 covers 15 residues.

This clonotype occurred many times. The rearrangement links TRBV5-1 to TRBJ2-3; tentatively, D is TRBD1 (5 bases). V shed 4 bases and J shed 0 bases, with 9 bases lying between them. Germline loops: CDR1 SGHRS, CDR2 YFSETQ. CDR3 length equals 14 residues. The CDR3: CASSTTDSTDTQYF. CDR3 nucleotides: TGCGCCAGCAGCACGACAGACAGCACAGATACGCAGTATTTT.

This clonotype was observed at least ten times. V is TRBV20-1 and J is TRBJ2-7; D possibly corresponds to TRBD2 (5 bases). Deletions cut 2 bases from V and 7 bases from J, with 12 bases between. CDR1 DFQATT and CDR2 SNEGSKA come from the germline V gene (reference sequence). This CDR3 has 12 residues. This chain's CDR3 is CSARPYTGEQYF. The CDR3 region has the DNA TGCAGTGCTAGACCTTACACGGGAGAGCAGTACTTC.

This clonotype was detected ten times or more. V usage is TRBV7-9 and J usage is TRBJ2-7; the D is unclear. The CDR3 runs to 13 residues. In germline, CDR1 is SEHNR, CDR2 FQNEAQ (reference sequence). Trimming removed 6 bases at V and 2 bases at J, with 11 bases between. This chain's CDR3 is CASRELLPYEQYF. CDR3 DNA sequence: TGTGCCAGCAGGGAGCTCCTACCCTACGAGCAGTACTTC.

This clonotype occurred many times. The chain employs TRBV6-6 and TRBJ2-4; TRBD1 might be the D (6 bases). The CDR3 has 16 amino acids. The V end was cut by 6 bases, the J end by 1 base, with 16 bases between. CDR1 and CDR2 (germline): MNHNY, SVGAGI (reference sequence). The CDR3 DNA reads as TGTGCCAGCAGCCCCTTACAGGGATTCGCCAAAAACATTCAGTACTTC. It is translated as CASSPLQGFAKNIQYF.

The sample holds a few counts of this clonotype. The chain couples TRBV5-5 to TRBJ2-7; TRBD2 is a possible D gene (6 bases). This CDR3 has 15 residues. Trimming removed 4 bases from V and 0 bases from J, with 14 bases in between. The germline V gene encodes CDR1 SGHKS and CDR2 YYEKEE (reference sequence). For the CDR3, the DNA is TGTGCCAGCAGCCTTGGGACTGAAAGCTCCTACGAGCAGTACTTC. This encodes CASSLGTESSYEQYF.